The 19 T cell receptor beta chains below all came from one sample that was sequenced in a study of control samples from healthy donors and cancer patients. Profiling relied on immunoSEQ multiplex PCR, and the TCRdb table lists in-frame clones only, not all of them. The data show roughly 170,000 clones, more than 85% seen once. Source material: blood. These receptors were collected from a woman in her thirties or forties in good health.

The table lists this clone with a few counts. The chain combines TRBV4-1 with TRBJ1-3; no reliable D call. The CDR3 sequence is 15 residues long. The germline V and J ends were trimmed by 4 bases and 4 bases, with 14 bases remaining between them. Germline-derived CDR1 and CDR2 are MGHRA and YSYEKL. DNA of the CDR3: TGCGCCAGCAGCCGAGTTGCGGCATCCGGAAACACCATATATTTT. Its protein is CASSRVAASGNTIYF.

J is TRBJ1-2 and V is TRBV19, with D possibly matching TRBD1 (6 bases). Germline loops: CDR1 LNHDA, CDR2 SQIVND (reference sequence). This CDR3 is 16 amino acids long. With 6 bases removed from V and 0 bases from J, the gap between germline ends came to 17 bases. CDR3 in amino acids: CASSGQNERPNYGYTF. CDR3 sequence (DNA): TGTGCCAGTAGCGGACAGAACGAACGTCCTAACTATGGCTACACCTTC.

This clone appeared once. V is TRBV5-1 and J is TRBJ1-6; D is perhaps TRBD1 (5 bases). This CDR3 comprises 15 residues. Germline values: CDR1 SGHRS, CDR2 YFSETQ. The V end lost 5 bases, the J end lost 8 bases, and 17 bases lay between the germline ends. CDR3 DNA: TGCGCCAGCAGGGGGGGGGACGGAGATTATTCACCCCTCCACTTT. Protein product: CASRGGDGDYSPLHF. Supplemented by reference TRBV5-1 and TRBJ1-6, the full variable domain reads KAGVTQTPRYLIKTRGQQVTLSCSPISGHRSVSWYQQTPGQGLQFLFEYFSETQRNKGNFPGRFSGRQFSNSRSEMNVSTLELGDSALYLCASRGGDGDYSPLHFGNGTRLTVT.

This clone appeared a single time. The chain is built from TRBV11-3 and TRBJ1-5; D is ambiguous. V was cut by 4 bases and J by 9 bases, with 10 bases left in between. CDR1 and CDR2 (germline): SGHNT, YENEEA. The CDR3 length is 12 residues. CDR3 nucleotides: TGTGCCAGCAGCTGGGCCATAGGGCCCCAGCATTTT. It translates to CASSWAIGPQHF. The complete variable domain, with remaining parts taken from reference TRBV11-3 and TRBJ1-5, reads EAGVVQSPRYKIIEKKQPVAFWCNPISGHNTLYWYLQNLGQGPELLIRYENEEAVDDSQLPKDRFSAERLKGVDSTLKIQPAELGDSAVYLCASSWAIGPQHFGDGTRLSIL.

The CDR3 DNA reads as TGTGCCAGCAGTGGACGGACACGGGAGACCCAGTACTTC. Translation: CASSGRTRETQYF. The chain combines TRBV12-3 or TRBV12-4 with TRBJ2-5, with TRBD1 as a possible D gene (5 bases). CDR3 length: 13 amino acids. V was trimmed by 5 bases and J by 5 bases, leaving 12 bases between them.

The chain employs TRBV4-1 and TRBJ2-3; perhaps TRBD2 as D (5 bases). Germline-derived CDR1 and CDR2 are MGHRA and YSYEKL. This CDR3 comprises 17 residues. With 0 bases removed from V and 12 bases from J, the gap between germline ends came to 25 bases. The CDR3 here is CASSQDSLAGSPIAQYF. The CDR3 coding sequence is TGCGCCAGCAGCCAAGATTCCCTAGCTGGTTCCCCAATTGCTCAGTATTTT.

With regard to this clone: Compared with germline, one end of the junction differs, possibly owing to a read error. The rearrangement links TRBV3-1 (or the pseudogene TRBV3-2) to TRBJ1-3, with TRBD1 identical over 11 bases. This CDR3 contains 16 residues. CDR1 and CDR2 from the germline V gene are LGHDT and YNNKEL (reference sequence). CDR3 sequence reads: CASSLGPGTGGNAIYF. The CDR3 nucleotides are TGTGCCAGCAGCCTCGGTCCCGGGACAGGGGGAAACGCCATATATTTT.

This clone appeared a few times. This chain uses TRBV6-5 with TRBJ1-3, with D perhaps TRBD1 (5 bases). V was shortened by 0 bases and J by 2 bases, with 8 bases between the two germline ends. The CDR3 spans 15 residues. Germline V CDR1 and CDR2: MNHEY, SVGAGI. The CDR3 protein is CASSYSGGTGNTIYF. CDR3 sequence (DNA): TGTGCCAGCAGTTACTCGGGGGGAACTGGAAACACCATATATTTT.

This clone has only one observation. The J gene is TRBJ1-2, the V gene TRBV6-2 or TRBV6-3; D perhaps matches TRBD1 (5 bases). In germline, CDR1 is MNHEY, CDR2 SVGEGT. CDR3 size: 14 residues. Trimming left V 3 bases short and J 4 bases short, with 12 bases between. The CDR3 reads CASSYFQGTYGYTF. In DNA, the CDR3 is TGTGCCAGCAGTTATTTCCAGGGAACCTATGGCTACACCTTC.

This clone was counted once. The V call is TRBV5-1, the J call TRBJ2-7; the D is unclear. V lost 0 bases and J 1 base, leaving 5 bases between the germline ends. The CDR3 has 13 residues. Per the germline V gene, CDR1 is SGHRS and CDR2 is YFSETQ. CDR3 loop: CASSLAPSYEQYF. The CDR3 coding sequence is TGCGCCAGCAGCTTGGCTCCTTCCTACGAGCAGTACTTC.

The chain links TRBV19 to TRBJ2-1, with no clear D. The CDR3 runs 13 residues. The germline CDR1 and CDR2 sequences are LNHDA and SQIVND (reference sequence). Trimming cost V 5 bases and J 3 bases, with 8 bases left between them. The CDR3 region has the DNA TGTGCCAGTAGTTTCGGTAACTACAATGAGCAGTTCTTC. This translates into CASSFGNYNEQFF.

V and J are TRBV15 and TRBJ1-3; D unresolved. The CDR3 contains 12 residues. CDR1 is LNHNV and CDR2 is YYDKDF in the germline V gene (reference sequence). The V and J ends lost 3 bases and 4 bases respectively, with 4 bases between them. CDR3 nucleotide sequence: TGTGCCACCAGCAGGGGAGGAAACACCATATATTTT. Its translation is CATSRGGNTIYF.

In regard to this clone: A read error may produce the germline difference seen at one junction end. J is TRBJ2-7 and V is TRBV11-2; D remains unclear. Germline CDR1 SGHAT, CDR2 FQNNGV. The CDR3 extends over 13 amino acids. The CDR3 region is CASSIDPTYEQYF. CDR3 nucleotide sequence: TGTGCCAGCAGCATAGACCCTACCTACGAGCAGTACTTC.

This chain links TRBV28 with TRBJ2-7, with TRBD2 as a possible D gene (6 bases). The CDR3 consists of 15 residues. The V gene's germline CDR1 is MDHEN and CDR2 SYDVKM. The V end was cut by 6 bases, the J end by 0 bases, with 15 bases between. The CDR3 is CASRNPRGSSYEQYF. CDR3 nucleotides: TGTGCCAGCAGAAACCCCCGGGGGAGCTCCTACGAGCAGTACTTC.

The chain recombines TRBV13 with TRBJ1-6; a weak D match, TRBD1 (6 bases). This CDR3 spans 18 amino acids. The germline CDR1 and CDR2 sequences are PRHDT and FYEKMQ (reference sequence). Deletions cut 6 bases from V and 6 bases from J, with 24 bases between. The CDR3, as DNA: TGTGCCAGCAGACTAGGGGGGGTTAATTGGCAAATTAATTCACCCCTCCACTTT. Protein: CASRLGGVNWQINSPLHF.

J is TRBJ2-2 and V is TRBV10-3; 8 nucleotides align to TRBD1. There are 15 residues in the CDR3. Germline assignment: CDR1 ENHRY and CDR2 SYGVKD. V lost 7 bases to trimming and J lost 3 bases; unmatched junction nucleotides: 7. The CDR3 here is CAIKMGTGDTGELFF. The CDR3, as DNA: TGTGCCATCAAAATGGGGACAGGAGACACCGGGGAGCTGTTTTTT.

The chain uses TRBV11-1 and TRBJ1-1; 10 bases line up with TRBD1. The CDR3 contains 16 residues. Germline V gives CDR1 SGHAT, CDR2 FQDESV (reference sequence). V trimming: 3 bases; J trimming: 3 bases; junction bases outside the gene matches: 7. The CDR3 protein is CASSFSKDRGDTEAFF. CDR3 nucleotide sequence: TGTGCCAGCAGCTTTTCCAAGGACAGGGGGGACACTGAAGCTTTCTTT.

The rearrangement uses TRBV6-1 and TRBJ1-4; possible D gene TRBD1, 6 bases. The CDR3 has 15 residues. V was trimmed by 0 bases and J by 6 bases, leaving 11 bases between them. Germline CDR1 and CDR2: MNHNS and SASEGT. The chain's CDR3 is CASSEAAGVDEKLFF. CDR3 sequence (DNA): TGTGCCAGCAGTGAAGCTGCAGGGGTAGATGAAAAACTGTTTTTT.

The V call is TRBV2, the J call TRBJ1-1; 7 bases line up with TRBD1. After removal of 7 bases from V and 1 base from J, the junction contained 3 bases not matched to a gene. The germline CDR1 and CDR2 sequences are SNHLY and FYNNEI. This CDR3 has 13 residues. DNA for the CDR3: TGTGCCAGCAAGCAGGGGGGGAACACTGAAGCTTTCTTT. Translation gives CASKQGGNTEAFF.